This T cell receptor (beta chain) stems from a study of blood T cell repertoires in COVID-19. Looking at the study overall: Acute and convalescent COVID-19 specimens originated in the United States, Italy and Spain.

This CDR3 has 14 residues. Per the germline V gene, CDR1 is SGHTA and CDR2 is FQGNSA. Trimming took 6 bases from V and 4 from J; bases not matched to a gene: 3. In the original workflow: Using reference gene primer amplification, nucleated cell counts were estimated. Here immunoSEQ multiplex PCR was the method, and the copy in TCRdb shows in-frame clones only, minus some. V, J and clone size derive from that table, while D and trimming were established from the DNA sequence. Of about 250,000 clones listed, over 80% are singletons. The TCR originated in a man aged 40-55 years with acute or convalescent COVID-19. The chain employs TRBV7-2 and TRBJ1-4, with 9 positions matching TRBD1. The sample was peripheral blood. As DNA, the CDR3 is TGTGCCAGCAGTATGGACAGGGGTAATGAAAAACTGTTTTTT. Its translation: CASSMDRGNEKLFF.